The 3 T cell receptor beta chains presented below share a single source sample, sequenced in a study of shared clonotypes between healthy human individuals. Libraries were prepared by immunoSEQ multiplex PCR; TCRdb keeps only in-frame clonotypes and omits some of them. The repertoire has about 2 million clones, 85% to 95% of them found once; the top ten carry more than 0.1%. The sequencing input was naive CD4+ T cells sorted from blood. Subset meaning: CD45RA+ positively selected. The receptors come from a man younger than 35 in good health.

The V gene is TRBV10-3, the J gene TRBJ1-4; perhaps TRBD1 as D (5 bases). The germline CDR1 and CDR2 sequences are ENHRY and SYGVKD. Trimming left V 6 bases short and J 8 bases short, with 13 bases between. The CDR3 has 13 amino acids. CDR3 amino acids: CAIREGPGEKLFF. For the CDR3, the DNA is TGTGCCATCAGAGAGGGGCCAGGCGAAAAACTGTTTTTT.

The V call is TRBV11-2, the J call TRBJ1-1; 9 nucleotides align to TRBD1. V shed 4 bases, J shed 5 bases, and the junction held 5 bases outside the gene matches. This CDR3 has 14 amino acids. Looked up from germline, CDR1 is SGHAT and CDR2 is FQNNGV. DNA of the CDR3: TGTGCCAGCAGCTCACAGGGGGCGGTGACTGAAGCTTTCTTT. Amino acid sequence: CASSSQGAVTEAFF.

For this clone: This CDR3 is also generated by other DNA sequences in the sample. The chain has TRBV5-1 and TRBJ2-7; unclear D gene. CDR1 SGHRS and CDR2 YFSETQ come from the germline V gene. Trimming pared 0 bases from V and 0 bases from J, leaving 7 bases between. The CDR3 spans 14 residues. CDR3 nucleotide sequence: TGCGCCAGCAGCTTGGTCGGTAGCTCCTACGAGCAGTACTTC. Its protein product is CASSLVGSSYEQYF.